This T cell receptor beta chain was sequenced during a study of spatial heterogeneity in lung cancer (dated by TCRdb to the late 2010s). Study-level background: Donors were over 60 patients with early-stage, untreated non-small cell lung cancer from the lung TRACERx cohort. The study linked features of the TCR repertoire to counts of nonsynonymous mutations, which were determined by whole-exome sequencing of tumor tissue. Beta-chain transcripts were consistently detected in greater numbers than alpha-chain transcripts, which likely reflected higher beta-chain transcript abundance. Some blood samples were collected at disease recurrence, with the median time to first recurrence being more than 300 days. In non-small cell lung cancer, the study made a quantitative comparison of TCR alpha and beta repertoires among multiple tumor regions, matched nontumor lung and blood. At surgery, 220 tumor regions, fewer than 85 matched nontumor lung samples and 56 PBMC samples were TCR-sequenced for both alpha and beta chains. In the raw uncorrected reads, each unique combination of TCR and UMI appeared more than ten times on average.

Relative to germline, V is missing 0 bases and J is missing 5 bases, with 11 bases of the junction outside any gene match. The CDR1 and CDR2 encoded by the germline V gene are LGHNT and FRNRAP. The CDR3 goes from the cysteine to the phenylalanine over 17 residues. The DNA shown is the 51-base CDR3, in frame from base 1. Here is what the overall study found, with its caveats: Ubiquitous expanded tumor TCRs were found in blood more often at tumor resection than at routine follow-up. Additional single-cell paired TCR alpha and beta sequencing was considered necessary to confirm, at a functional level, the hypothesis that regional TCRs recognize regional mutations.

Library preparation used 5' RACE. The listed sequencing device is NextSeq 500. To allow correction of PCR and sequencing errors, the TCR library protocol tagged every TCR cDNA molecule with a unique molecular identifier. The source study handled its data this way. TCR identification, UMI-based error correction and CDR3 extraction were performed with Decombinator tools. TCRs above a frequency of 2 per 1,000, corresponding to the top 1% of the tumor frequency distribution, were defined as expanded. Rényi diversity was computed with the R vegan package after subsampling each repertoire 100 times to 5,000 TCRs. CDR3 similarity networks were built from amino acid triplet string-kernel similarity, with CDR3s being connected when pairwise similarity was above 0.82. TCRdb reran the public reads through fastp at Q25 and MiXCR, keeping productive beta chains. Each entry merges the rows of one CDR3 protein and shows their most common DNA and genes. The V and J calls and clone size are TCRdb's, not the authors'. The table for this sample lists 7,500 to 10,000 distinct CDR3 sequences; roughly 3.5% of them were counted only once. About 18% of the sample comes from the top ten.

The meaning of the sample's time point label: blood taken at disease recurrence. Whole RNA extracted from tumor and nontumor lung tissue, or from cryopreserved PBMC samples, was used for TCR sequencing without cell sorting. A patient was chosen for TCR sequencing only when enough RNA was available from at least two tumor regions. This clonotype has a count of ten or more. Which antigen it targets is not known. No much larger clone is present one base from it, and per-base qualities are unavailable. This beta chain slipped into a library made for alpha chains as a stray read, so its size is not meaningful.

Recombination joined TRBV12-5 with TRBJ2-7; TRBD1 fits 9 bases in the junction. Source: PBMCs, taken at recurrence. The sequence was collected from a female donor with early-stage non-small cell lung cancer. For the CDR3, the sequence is CASGLVRGTGYHHEQYF. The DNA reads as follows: TGTGCTAGTGGTTTGGTACGCGGGACAGGGTACCACCACGAGCAGTACTTC.